A selection of T cell receptor beta chains follows, all from one sample in a study of T cell responses to AZD1222 COVID-19 vaccine. Profiling relied on immunoSEQ multiplex PCR, and the TCRdb table lists in-frame clones only, not all of them. In the table there are some 130,000 clones, 70% to 90% of which are singletons. The material was peripheral blood, obtained on day 0 of AZD1222 vaccination. The receptor source for this set is an adult in good health. Both conserved end residues are part of each CDR3. D genes are given only for firm matches.

V gene: TRBV4-1
J gene: TRBJ1-6
D gene: .
CDR3 protein: CASSQEGAGGISPLHF

V gene: TRBV30
J gene: TRBJ1-4
D gene: .
CDR3 protein: CAWSTGRGEKLFF

V gene: TRBV6-5
J gene: TRBJ2-3
D gene: TRBD1
CDR3 protein: CASTQRDRSTDTQYF

V gene: TRBV18
J gene: TRBJ1-6
D gene: .
CDR3 protein: CASSPDGNNSPLHF

V gene: TRBV6-1
J gene: TRBJ1-1
D gene: .
CDR3 protein: CASSEKWKEGGTEAFF

V gene: TRBV18
J gene: TRBJ2-5
D gene: .
CDR3 protein: CASSPRDLRETQYF

V gene: TRBV7-8
J gene: TRBJ2-5
D gene: TRBD2
CDR3 protein: CASSFYASGTETQYF

V gene: TRBV11-1
J gene: TRBJ2-5
D gene: TRBD2
CDR3 protein: CASSVLAAQETQYF

V gene: TRBV7-9
J gene: TRBJ2-2
D gene: .
CDR3 protein: CASRETGSDNTGELFF

V gene: TRBV24-1
J gene: TRBJ2-2
D gene: .
CDR3 protein: CATSDWEGNANTGELFF